The 8 T cell receptor beta chains presented below share a single source sample, sequenced in a study of vaccination effects on CD4 cells after COVID-19. Sequenced by immunoSEQ multiplex PCR; TCRdb stores in-frame clones only, minus some. The table has 78,000 or so clones, 78% seen once; the top ten hold roughly a tenth. ViraFEST assay sequencing came after antigen-specific CD4+ T cells were expanded with viral peptide pools. Culture lasted 10 days before CD4+ T cell isolation. Prior SARS-CoV-2 infection was absent in the vaccine recipients, as shown by negative nucleocapsid antibodies. Their specific antigens are unknown. Sequences were derived from CD4+ T cells from PBMCs cultured with SARS-CoV-2 spike peptides, sampled before COVID-19 vaccination. These receptors originate from a human donor who received a COVID-19 vaccine.

The genes are TRBV19 and TRBJ1-5; 8 nucleotides align to TRBD1. J was trimmed by 0 bases and V by 1 base; bases with no gene match: 2. Germline CDR1 reads LNHDA; CDR2 reads SQIVND (reference sequence). This CDR3 has 16 residues. The CDR3 sequence is CASSIGTGYSNQPQHF. CDR3 bases: TGTGCCAGTAGTATAGGGACAGGGTATAGCAATCAGCCCCAGCATTTT.

The chain has TRBV5-6 and TRBJ1-4; a possible D gene is TRBD1 (5 bases). Deletions cut 2 bases from V and 0 bases from J, with 8 bases between. CDR1 and CDR2 (germline): SGHDT, YYEEEE. This CDR3 spans 15 amino acids. The CDR3 spells CASSFRTPTNEKLFF. The CDR3 nucleotides are TGTGCCAGCAGCTTCAGGACACCAACTAATGAAAAACTGTTTTTT.

The chain is built from TRBV6-1 and TRBJ2-2, with D perhaps matching TRBD1 (6 bases). V was trimmed by 6 bases and J by 4 bases, leaving 12 bases between them. Germline CDR1 MNHNS, CDR2 SASEGT. The CDR3 has 14 amino acids. The CDR3 loop reads CASRSQTGTGELFF. For the CDR3, the DNA is TGTGCCAGCAGGTCTCAGACAGGCACCGGGGAGCTGTTTTTT.

The chain couples TRBV5-1 to TRBJ1-3; no reliable D call. Trimming took 5 bases from V and 0 from J, leaving 15 bases between them. Germline V gives CDR1 SGHRS, CDR2 YFSETQ. CDR3 size: 16 residues. Here the CDR3 DNA reads TGCGCCAGCAGTCCCGGCCCAACCGGCTCTGGAAACACCATATATTTT. The encoded protein is CASSPGPTGSGNTIYF.

The chain is built from TRBV5-1 and TRBJ2-3; D not resolved. The germline V gene encodes CDR1 SGHRS and CDR2 YFSETQ. There are 12 residues in the CDR3. The V end lost 4 bases, the J end lost 0 bases, and 3 bases lay between the germline ends. The CDR3 DNA follows: TGCGCCAGCAGCACTAGCACAGATACGCAGTATTTT. It yields the protein CASSTSTDTQYF.

This chain joins TRBV19 and TRBJ1-1; 9 bases map to TRBD1. The CDR3 totals 14 residues. Germline values: CDR1 LNHDA, CDR2 SQIVND (reference sequence). V lost 1 base, J lost 8 bases, and 5 bases stayed unmatched. CDR3 nucleotides: TGTGCCAGTAGTATAGGAGGGACAGGGTCCGAAGCTTTCTTT. As protein: CASSIGGTGSEAFF.

V usage is TRBV5-1 and J usage is TRBJ2-3; D not certain. CDR1 and CDR2 from the germline V gene are SGHRS and YFSETQ. The V gene lost 1 base and the J gene lost 5 bases, with 14 bases spanning the gap. The CDR3 spans 15 residues. The CDR3 here is CASSLRTHAQDTQYF. The CDR3 region has the DNA TGCGCCAGCAGCTTGAGAACCCACGCACAAGATACGCAGTATTTT.

This chain joins TRBV25-1 and TRBJ2-2; D possibly corresponds to TRBD2 (7 bases). V was cut by 5 bases and J by 5 bases, with 15 bases left in between. The CDR3 loop spans 15 amino acids. Per germline, CDR1 MGHDK and CDR2 SYGVNS. CDR3 protein: CASSTFGGRTGELFF. The CDR3 nucleotides read TGTGCCAGCAGTACCTTCGGGGGGCGGACCGGGGAGCTGTTTTTT. The variable domain in full, completed from reference TRBV25-1 and TRBJ2-2, reads EADIYQTPRYLVIGTGKKITLECSQTMGHDKMYWYQQDPGMELHLIHYSYGVNSTEKGDLSSESTVSRIRTEHFPLTLESARPSHTSQYLCASSTFGGRTGELFFGEGSRLTVL.